The clone carrying this T cell receptor beta chain has a count of ten or more. Its antigen is not known. The source of the sample is a study of T cells in Graves' hyperthyroidism and ophthalmopathy. General study findings and limits: Model-based prediction identified ophthalmopathy a median about 7 months prior to its onset.

There were TCR beta CDR3 regions amplified from RNA transcripts. The primer set for the first-round RT-PCR of the TCR CDR3 was HTBI. TCRdb redid the calling of the multiplex PCR reads with MiXCR, one entry per CDR3 protein. The sample yields tens of thousands of distinct CDR3 sequences, roughly 58% seen once. With 3 bases clipped from V and 0 bases from J, the junction kept 5 bases outside the gene matches. The CDR3 has 16 residues. Germline V gene sequence: CDR1 PRHDT, CDR2 FYEKMQ (reference sequence). V usage is TRBV13 and J usage is TRBJ2-7; 10 nucleotides align to TRBD2. Sequencing was done on a sample of blood. This TCR derives from a woman aged 55-69 years with Graves' ophthalmopathy. The CDR3 protein is CASSLVAGGFSYEQYF. In DNA, the CDR3 is TGTGCCAGCAGCTTGGTAGCGGGAGGCTTCTCCTACGAGCAGTACTTC.